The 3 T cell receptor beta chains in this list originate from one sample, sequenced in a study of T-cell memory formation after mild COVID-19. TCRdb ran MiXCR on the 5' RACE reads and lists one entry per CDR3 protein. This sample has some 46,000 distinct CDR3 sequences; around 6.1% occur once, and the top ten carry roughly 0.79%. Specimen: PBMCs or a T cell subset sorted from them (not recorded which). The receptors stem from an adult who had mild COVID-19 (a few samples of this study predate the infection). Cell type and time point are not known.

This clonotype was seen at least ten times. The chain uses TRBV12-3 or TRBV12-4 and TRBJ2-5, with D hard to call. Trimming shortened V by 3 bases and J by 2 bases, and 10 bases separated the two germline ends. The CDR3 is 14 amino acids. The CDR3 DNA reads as TGTGCCAGCAGTTTGCCCGCTACACAAGAGACCCAGTACTTC. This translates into CASSLPATQETQYF.

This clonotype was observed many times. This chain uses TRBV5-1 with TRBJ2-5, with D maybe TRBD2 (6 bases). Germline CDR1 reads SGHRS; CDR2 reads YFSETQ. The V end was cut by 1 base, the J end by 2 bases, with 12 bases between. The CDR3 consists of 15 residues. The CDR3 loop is CASSLNMGLQETQYF. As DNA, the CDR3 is TGCGCCAGCAGCTTGAATATGGGACTGCAAGAGACCCAGTACTTC.

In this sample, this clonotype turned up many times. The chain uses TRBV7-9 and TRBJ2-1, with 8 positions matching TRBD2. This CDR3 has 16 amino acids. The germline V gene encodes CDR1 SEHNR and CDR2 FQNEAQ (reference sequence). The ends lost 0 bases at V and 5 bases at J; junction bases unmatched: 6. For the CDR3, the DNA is TGTGCCAGCAGCTTAGCCAGCGGGAGACCGGACAATGAGCAGTTCTTC. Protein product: CASSLASGRPDNEQFF.